One and the same sample provided the 28 T cell receptor beta chains below, sequenced in a study of T-cell reconstitution after alpha-beta-depleted transplantation in children. Molecular barcoding with unique molecular identifiers was used for the TCRbeta library. TCRdb re-derived calls from the PCR reads in MiXCR, one entry per CDR3 protein. Of about 610,000 distinct CDR3 sequences listed, about 10% were seen once; the top ten hold less than 5%. This sample comprised PBMCs from the stem cell graft donor, obtained from the stem cell graft. These receptors all stem from a human donor who donated a stem cell graft to a child with acute myeloid leukemia.

In its sample, this clonotype was seen a few times. This chain uses TRBV6-5 with TRBJ2-3; 9 bases fit TRBD2. The CDR3 has 16 residues. Unmatched junction bases numbered 6, after V lost 2 bases and J lost 3 bases. Looked up from germline, CDR1 is MNHEY and CDR2 is SVGAGI. The CDR3 here is CASSYELAGATDTQYF. CDR3 coding DNA: TGTGCCAGCAGTTACGAGTTAGCGGGAGCTACAGATACGCAGTATTTT.

This chain connects TRBV27 to TRBJ2-6, with D hard to call. Germline CDR1 is MNHEY and CDR2 is SMNVEV (reference sequence). V lost 8 bases to trimming and J lost 0 bases, with 8 bases between them. This CDR3 contains 14 residues. CDR3 amino acids: CASRQPSGANVLTF. The CDR3 DNA is TGTGCCAGCCGGCAACCCTCTGGGGCCAACGTCCTGACTTTC.

This clonotype was detected a few times. V usage is TRBV20-1 and J usage is TRBJ2-7; 7 bases fit TRBD1. CDR1 is DFQATT and CDR2 is SNEGSKA in the germline V gene (reference sequence). The CDR3 sequence is 14 residues long. V dropped 6 bases and J dropped 3; count of bases not matched to a gene: 11. The CDR3 loop is CSATAATGRYEQYF. In nucleotides, the CDR3 is TGCAGTGCAACTGCCGCGACAGGGCGCTACGAGCAGTACTTC.

Ten or more counts support this clonotype. This sequence joins TRBV29-1 and TRBJ2-3; 8 positions agree with TRBD2. This CDR3 has 17 amino acids. Looked up from germline, CDR1 is SQVTM and CDR2 is ANQGSEA. With V trimmed by 2 bases and J by 5 bases, 15 bases remained unmatched. The CDR3 loop is CSVERGVGAGGRDTQYF. In DNA, the CDR3 is TGCAGCGTTGAAAGGGGGGTCGGTGCGGGAGGAAGAGATACGCAGTATTTT.

The V call is TRBV24-1, the J call TRBJ2-3; D gene unclear. Germline-derived CDR1 and CDR2 are KGHDR and SFDVKD. CDR3 length: 12 residues. The V end lost 4 bases, the J end lost 3 bases, and 4 bases lay between the germline ends. The CDR3 nucleotides are TGTGCCACCAGTGAGGTAACAGATACGCAGTATTTT. Its translation is CATSEVTDTQYF.

The rearrangement links TRBV20-1 to TRBJ2-7; 8 bases match TRBD1. The CDR3 is 15 residues long. The V and J ends lost 3 bases and 2 bases, in that order; junction bases with no gene match: 9. Germline V gene sequence: CDR1 DFQATT, CDR2 SNEGSKA (reference sequence). The DNA of the CDR3 is TGCAGTGCTAGTGGCCGGGACAGGCGCACCTACGAGCAGTACTTC. This encodes CSASGRDRRTYEQYF.

This clonotype was counted between two and nine times. The chain links TRBV5-1 to TRBJ2-5; 13 bases fit TRBD2. With V trimmed by 4 bases and J by 4 bases, 4 bases remained unmatched. CDR3 length equals 15 residues. Germline V gene data show CDR1 as SGHRS and CDR2 as YFSETQ. CDR3 in DNA: TGCGCCAGCAGCCTGGGGACTAGCGGGATAGAGACCCAGTACTTC. Protein: CASSLGTSGIETQYF.

This clonotype was observed a few times. The chain is built from TRBV7-8 and TRBJ2-5; maybe TRBD1 (7 bases). V dropped 4 bases and J dropped 4 bases, with 13 bases sitting between them. CDR1 SGHVS and CDR2 FQNEAQ come from the germline V gene. The CDR3 runs to 14 residues. CDR3: CASSSGGTVETQYF. CDR3 sequence (DNA): TGTGCCAGCAGCTCAGGGGGGACCGTAGAGACCCAGTACTTC.

This sequence joins TRBV7-3 and TRBJ2-3; D is uncertain. Germline lookup yields CDR1 SGHTA and CDR2 FQGTGA. CDR3 length equals 13 residues. The V and J ends lost 8 bases and 2 bases respectively, with 11 bases between them. CDR3 region: CASSNKHTDTQYF. The DNA for the CDR3 is TGTGCCAGCTCCAACAAGCACACAGATACGCAGTATTTT. Looking up the rest from reference TRBV7-3 and TRBJ2-3 gives the full variable domain: GAGVSQTPSNKVTEKGKYVELRCDPISGHTALYWYRQSLGQGPEFLIYFQGTGAADDSGLPNDRFFAVRPEGSVSTLKIQRTERGDSAVYLCASSNKHTDTQYFGPGTRLTVL.

The chain is built from TRBV5-5 and TRBJ2-7, with 9 positions matching TRBD1. V lost 4 bases to trimming and J lost 3 bases; unmatched junction nucleotides: 8. The CDR3 sequence is 15 residues long. Per the germline V gene, CDR1 is SGHKS and CDR2 is YYEKEE (reference sequence). CDR3: CASSGGQGSYYEQYF. As DNA, the CDR3 is TGTGCCAGCAGCGGTGGACAGGGGTCCTACTACGAGCAGTACTTC.

This clonotype has more than one count but fewer than ten. In DNA form, the CDR3 reads TGTGCCAGCAGCTTATTCGGGGACACCGGGGAGCTGTTTTTT. This encodes CASSLFGDTGELFF. The chain links TRBV7-9 to TRBJ2-2, with D maybe TRBD2 (5 bases). V was shortened by 2 bases and J by 3 bases, with 7 bases between the two germline ends. The length of the CDR3 is 14 residues. Germline V gene data show CDR1 as SEHNR and CDR2 as FQNEAQ (reference sequence).

This clonotype was observed at least ten times. This rearrangement joins TRBV18 to TRBJ2-1; D is possibly TRBD2 (6 bases). Germline CDR1 reads KGHSH; CDR2 reads LQKENI. The germline V and J ends were trimmed by 4 bases and 3 bases, with 13 bases remaining between them. This CDR3 has 15 amino acids. CDR3 in DNA: TGTGCCAGCTCACTTTTAGGGCGGGACTACAATGAGCAGTTCTTC. Translation: CASSLLGRDYNEQFF.

V and J are TRBV24-1 and TRBJ2-7; the D is unclear. V shed 9 bases and J shed 10 bases, with 6 bases lying between them. From germline, CDR1 is KGHDR and CDR2 SFDVKD. The CDR3 contains 8 residues. In DNA, the CDR3 is TGTGCCACCCCCTTCCAGTACTTC. This codes for CATPFQYF.

This clonotype was seen more than once but under ten times. V and J are TRBV20-1 and TRBJ2-6, with no clear D. Trimming took off 5 bases at V and 5 bases at J, with 16 bases between the two ends. This CDR3 has 15 residues. CDR1 and CDR2 (germline): DFQATT, SNEGSKA (reference sequence). CDR3 DNA: TGCAGTGCTCTAGATACCGGAACCCGGGCCAACGTCCTGACTTTC. Translated, it gives CSALDTGTRANVLTF.

The chain couples TRBV20-1 to TRBJ2-7; possible D gene TRBD1, 5 bases. Looked up from germline, CDR1 is DFQATT and CDR2 is SNEGSKA (reference sequence). V lost 1 base to trimming and J lost 2 bases, with 12 bases between them. The CDR3 is 14 amino acids. The DNA for the CDR3 is TGCAGTGCTAGAGGTCAGGGCCGTACCTACGAGCAGTACTTC. Translation gives CSARGQGRTYEQYF.

Only a few counts were recorded for this clonotype. V gene TRBV20-1 combines with J gene TRBJ2-1; 10 bases align to TRBD2. With V trimmed by 6 bases and J by 6 bases, 11 bases remained unmatched. Germline V gene sequence: CDR1 DFQATT, CDR2 SNEGSKA (reference sequence). The CDR3 is made up of 15 amino acids. The CDR3 DNA sequence: TGCAGTGCCCACCCTAGCGGGAGATCGGGCAATGAGCAGTTCTTC. Translating it yields CSAHPSGRSGNEQFF.

This rearrangement joins TRBV12-3 or TRBV12-4 to TRBJ2-2, with D unclear. The CDR3 has 15 residues. Deletions cut 5 bases from V and 3 bases from J, with 13 bases between. The CDR3 is CASSPTGVYTGELFF. CDR3 nucleotide sequence: TGTGCCAGCAGTCCGACTGGGGTCTACACCGGGGAGCTGTTTTTT.

This sequence joins TRBV11-2 and TRBJ2-3; the D is unclear. Trimming cost V 5 bases and J 0 bases, with 12 bases left between them. Germline V gives CDR1 SGHAT, CDR2 FQNNGV. The CDR3 runs 15 residues. CDR3 DNA: TGTGCCAGCAGCCGCCTGGTGTCTAGCACAGATACGCAGTATTTT. Its protein product is CASSRLVSSTDTQYF.

The genes are TRBV6-5 and TRBJ1-3, with unresolved D. The germline CDR1 and CDR2 sequences are MNHEY and SVGAGI. The ends were cut back, 4 bases at V and 0 bases at J, with 7 bases in the middle. CDR3 length: 14 residues. CDR3 residues: CASSSTVSGNTIYF. CDR3 in DNA: TGTGCCAGCAGTTCGACCGTCTCTGGAAACACCATATATTTT.

The sample holds many counts of this clonotype. This sequence joins TRBV14 and TRBJ2-3; 8 positions agree with TRBD2. Germline V gene sequence: CDR1 SGHDN, CDR2 FVKESK. The CDR3 is 15 amino acids. After removal of 6 bases from V and 3 bases from J, the junction contained 8 bases not matched to a gene. The CDR3 DNA follows: TGTGCCAGCAGTGTCGGGACTAGGGCGACAGATACGCAGTATTTT. Its translation: CASSVGTRATDTQYF.

The chain combines TRBV20-1 with TRBJ2-1; the match to TRBD2 covers 15 bases. Per the germline V gene, CDR1 is DFQATT and CDR2 is SNEGSKA (reference sequence). CDR3 length: 13 amino acids. Trimming removed 2 bases from V and 16 bases from J; junction bases left unmatched: 6. CDR3 coding DNA: TGCAGTGCTAGAAGGACTAGCGGGAGGGCCGGATTCTTC. Protein: CSARRTSGRAGFF.

This clonotype showed up many times. The chain carries TRBV12-3 or TRBV12-4 and TRBJ1-3; D is perhaps TRBD1 (5 bases). V was pared by 10 bases and J by 2 bases, with 21 bases between. The CDR3 has 16 amino acids. CDR3 amino acids: CATLRPGTAAGNTIYF. The CDR3 nucleotides are TGTGCCACCCTGAGACCCGGGACGGCCGCTGGAAACACCATATATTTT.

CDR3 bases: TGTGCCAGCAGTTACGAGACAGTGAACACCGGGGAGCTGTTTTTT. Protein product: CASSYETVNTGELFF. The chain combines TRBV6-2 or TRBV6-3 with TRBJ2-2, with a tentative D call TRBD1 (5 bases). The CDR3 contains 15 residues. CDR1 is MNHEY and CDR2 is SVGEGT in the germline V gene. With 2 bases removed from V and 1 base from J, the gap between germline ends came to 8 bases.

This clonotype occurred a few times. This chain connects TRBV10-3 to TRBJ1-1, with D possibly matching TRBD1 (5 bases). Germline CDR1 reads ENHRY; CDR2 reads SYGVKD. CDR3 length: 13 residues. Between the trimmed V and J ends, which lost 2 bases and 5 bases, there was a span of 9 bases. CDR3 residues: CAISEGGSTEAFF. The CDR3 bases are TGTGCCATCAGTGAGGGGGGGTCAACTGAAGCTTTCTTT.

This clonotype was seen many times. The chain carries TRBV25-1 and TRBJ2-1, with D hard to call. The CDR3 has 12 residues. Trimming took off 5 bases at V and 13 bases at J, with 15 bases between the two ends. Looked up from germline, CDR1 is MGHDK and CDR2 is SYGVNS. Here the CDR3 reads CASSSLTYKQFF. CDR3 bases: TGTGCCAGCAGTTCTCTGACTTACAAACAGTTCTTC.

This clonotype appeared a few times. The chain is built from TRBV5-1 and TRBJ1-2, with D possibly being TRBD1 (5 bases). Trimming took 2 bases from V and 1 from J, leaving 12 bases between them. The length of the CDR3 is 15 residues. Germline CDR1 SGHRS, CDR2 YFSETQ. CDR3 amino acids: CASSFEGVYNYGYTF. The CDR3 region has the DNA TGCGCCAGCAGCTTTGAAGGGGTTTATAACTATGGCTACACCTTC.

This clonotype was seen only a few times. V and J are TRBV18 and TRBJ2-5, with D unclear. V was clipped by 0 bases and J by 5 bases, with 10 bases between them. In germline, CDR1 is KGHSH, CDR2 LQKENI. The CDR3 loop spans 14 amino acids. The CDR3 loop reads CASSPPVLSETQYF. In DNA, the CDR3 is TGTGCCAGCTCACCACCGGTCCTATCGGAGACCCAGTACTTC.

This clonotype has at least ten counts. This chain links TRBV12-3 or TRBV12-4 with TRBJ1-2; possible D gene TRBD1, 5 bases. The ends were cut back, 1 base at V and 2 bases at J, with 8 bases in the middle. This CDR3 region has 14 residues. The CDR3 spells CASSLGGANYGYTF. CDR3 in DNA: TGTGCCAGCAGTTTAGGGGGCGCAAACTATGGCTACACCTTC.